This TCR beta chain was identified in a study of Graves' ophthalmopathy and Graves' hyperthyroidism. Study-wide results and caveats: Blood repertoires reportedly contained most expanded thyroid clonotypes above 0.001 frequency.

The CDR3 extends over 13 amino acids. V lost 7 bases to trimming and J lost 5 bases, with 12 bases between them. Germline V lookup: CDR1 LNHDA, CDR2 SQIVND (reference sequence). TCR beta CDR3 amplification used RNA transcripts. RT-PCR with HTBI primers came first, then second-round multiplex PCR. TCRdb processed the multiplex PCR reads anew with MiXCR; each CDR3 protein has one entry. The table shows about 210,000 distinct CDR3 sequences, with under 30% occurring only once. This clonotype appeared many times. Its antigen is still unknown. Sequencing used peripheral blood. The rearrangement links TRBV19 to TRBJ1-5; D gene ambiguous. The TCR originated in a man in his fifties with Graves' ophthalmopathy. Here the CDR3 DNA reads TGTGCCAGTACCCGGGGTGTGCATCAGCCCCAGCATTTT. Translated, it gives CASTRGVHQPQHF.